The entry that follows covers one T cell receptor beta chain sequence. This specimen comes from a study of regulatory T cells in long-lasting Graves disease. Time point defined: newly diagnosed GD, antithyroid drugs for less than 3 months. Extracted PBMC RNA gave rise to the TCR library. An endocrinology unit in Xi'an, China, supplied the patients. Germline CDR1 and CDR2: SNHLY and FYNNEI. This CDR3 comprises 14 residues. The ends lost 7 bases at V and 2 bases at J; junction bases unmatched: 7. The TCR beta library used iRepertoire HTBI primers with Arm-PCR amplification of CDR3. TCRdb re-called the multiplex PCR reads with MiXCR, one entry per CDR3 protein. Counted here are some 600,000 distinct CDR3 sequences, about 16% occurring once; the ten biggest clones make up about 12%. The same data also went into a second study, on T cells in Graves' hyperthyroidism and ophthalmopathy. That source adds: The diagnoses drew upon clinical symptoms, serum thyroxine and TRAb, thyroid ultrasound and orbital computed tomography. A set of HTBI primers served as the primers for a first-round RT-PCR of the TCR CDR3. Peripheral blood also featured most of the thyroid clonotypes expanded above 0.001.

The source of this sequence is a man between 18 and 35 years old with Graves disease. This chain links TRBV2 with TRBJ1-1; 7 bases fit TRBD1. Source: peripheral blood mononuclear cells (PBMCs), taken at new diagnosis, from a patient treated with antithyroid drugs. The CDR3 DNA sequence: TGTGCCAGCACCTCCAGGGGGTTAAACACTGAAGCTTTCTTT. This codes for CASTSRGLNTEAFF.